These 14 T cell receptor beta chains originate from one sample sequenced in a study of blood T cell repertoires in COVID-19. Profiling relied on immunoSEQ multiplex PCR, and the TCRdb table lists in-frame clones only, not all of them. The top ten hold less than 15% of the sample, which has around 180,000 clones, less than 85% seen once. The sequencing input was PBMCs or T cells enriched from blood (not recorded which). Every receptor here comes from a man aged 50 to 59 who had recovered from COVID-19.

The chain combines TRBV28 with TRBJ2-7, with D tentatively TRBD2 (5 bases). V lost 3 bases, J lost 3 bases, and 15 bases lay in between. CDR3 length: 15 residues. CDR1 and CDR2 from the germline V gene are MDHEN and SYDVKM. CDR3 sequence: CASSLSSRGNYEQYF. CDR3 DNA sequence: TGTGCCAGCAGTTTGAGTAGTAGAGGGAACTACGAGCAGTACTTC. Using reference TRBV28 and TRBJ2-7 for the parts outside the CDR3, the full variable domain is DVKVTQSSRYLVKRTGEKVFLECVQDMDHENMFWYRQDPGLGLRLIYFSYDVKMKEKGDIPEGYSVSREKKERFSLILESASTNQTSMYLCASSLSSRGNYEQYFGPGTRLTVT.

This clone showed up just once. The rearrangement joins TRBV4-1 to TRBJ1-4, with D uncertain. The V gene's germline CDR1 is MGHRA and CDR2 YSYEKL. The V end lost 8 bases, the J end lost 4 bases, and 11 bases lay between the germline ends. The CDR3 is made up of 13 amino acids. CDR3 protein: CASCSRLNEKLFF. In nucleotides, the CDR3 is TGCGCCAGCTGCTCGCGACTTAATGAAAAACTGTTTTTT.

The gene calls are TRBV2 and TRBJ1-2; D gene uncertain. V shed 0 bases and J shed 8 bases, with 10 bases lying between them. The CDR3 contains 13 residues. Germline V CDR1 and CDR2: SNHLY, FYNNEI. The CDR3 region is CASSEASAGGYTF. CDR3 nucleotides: TGTGCCAGCAGTGAAGCATCAGCGGGGGGCTACACCTTC.

The chain uses TRBV5-1 and TRBJ2-5; 8 bases map to TRBD1. The CDR3 is 18 amino acids. Germline V CDR1 and CDR2: SGHRS, YFSETQ. V trimming: 0 bases; J trimming: 1 base; junction bases outside the gene matches: 11. As DNA, the CDR3 is TGCGCCAGCAGCTTGGCTGGATTAGGGACAGGCCTCCAAGAGACCCAGTACTTC. Amino acid sequence: CASSLAGLGTGLQETQYF.

The chain joins TRBV7-9 to TRBJ2-3; D is perhaps TRBD2 (7 bases). The V end lost 5 bases, the J end lost 3 bases, and 15 bases lay between the germline ends. Germline V CDR1 and CDR2: SEHNR, FQNEAQ (reference sequence). The CDR3 consists of 15 residues. This chain's CDR3 is CASSRGGPITDTQYF. CDR3 sequence (DNA): TGTGCCAGCAGCAGGGGGGGGCCCATAACAGATACGCAGTATTTT.

This rearrangement joins TRBV2 to TRBJ2-5; no clear D gene. The CDR3 runs to 13 residues. Germline CDR1 SNHLY, CDR2 FYNNEI. V lost 7 bases and J lost 1, with 10 bases in between. CDR3 sequence: CASMESPQETQYF. CDR3 sequence (DNA): TGTGCCAGCATGGAGAGCCCCCAAGAGACCCAGTACTTC.

This clone has just one count. This sequence joins TRBV11-2 and TRBJ2-7; 7 positions match TRBD1. The CDR3 sequence is 15 residues long. Germline V CDR1 and CDR2: SGHAT, FQNNGV. Germline trimming cut 4 bases from V and 6 bases from J; bases unmatched to any gene: 12. The CDR3 coding sequence is TGTGCCAGCAGCTCCAAAAGAACAGGGGCTGGCGAGCAGTACTTC. Amino acid sequence: CASSSKRTGAGEQYF.

This rearrangement joins TRBV4-2 to TRBJ2-3; maybe TRBD2 (7 bases). Trimming cost V 3 bases and J 4 bases, with 17 bases left between them. CDR3 size: 16 residues. The germline gives CDR1 LGHNA, CDR2 YNFKEQ. The CDR3 region has the DNA TGTGCCAGCAGCCAGATGGGGGGGGGCCAAGCAGATACGCAGTATTTT. Its protein is CASSQMGGGQADTQYF.

V usage is TRBV10-1 and J usage is TRBJ1-1; 9 nucleotides line up with TRBD1. In germline, CDR1 is WNHNN, CDR2 SYGVQD (reference sequence). The ends lost 5 bases at V and 5 bases at J; junction bases unmatched: 6. This CDR3 has 14 amino acids. The CDR3 spells CASSTGTGFTEAFF. The DNA for the CDR3 is TGCGCCAGCAGTACCGGGACAGGGTTTACTGAAGCTTTCTTT.

This sequence joins TRBV15 and TRBJ2-1; TRBD2 matches at 7 bases. Germline trimming cut 5 bases from V and 0 bases from J; bases unmatched to any gene: 4. This CDR3 contains 15 residues. Germline V gene data show CDR1 as LNHNV and CDR2 as YYDKDF (reference sequence). The CDR3 sequence: CATSSIAGSYNEQFF. The CDR3 nucleotides are TGTGCCACCAGCTCAATAGCGGGCTCCTACAATGAGCAGTTCTTC.

The chain joins TRBV2 to TRBJ1-3; D gene ambiguous. V lost 4 bases to trimming and J lost 9 bases, with 16 bases between them. The germline CDR1 and CDR2 sequences are SNHLY and FYNNEI. CDR3 size: 14 residues. Here the CDR3 DNA reads TGTGCCAGCAGTGCAACCAGAGCGGAGGGCACCATATATTTT. This codes for CASSATRAEGTIYF.

The V call is TRBV7-2, the J call TRBJ1-2; possibly TRBD1 for D (5 bases). Trimming left V 6 bases short and J 2 bases short, with 13 bases between. This CDR3 is 14 amino acids long. CDR1 is SGHTA and CDR2 is FQGNSA in the germline V gene. In DNA, the CDR3 is TGTGCCAGCAGTCCTACGGGGGGAAACTATGGCTACACCTTC. Its translation: CASSPTGGNYGYTF.

This CDR3 reads CAINRVGTGDVYTF. CDR3 in DNA: TGTGCCATCAACAGGGTCGGGACAGGAGATGTCTACACCTTC. The rearrangement uses TRBV10-3 and TRBJ1-2, with 8 bases matching TRBD1. The germline CDR1 and CDR2 sequences are ENHRY and SYGVKD. J gave up 10 bases and V 7 bases, and 14 bases lay outside the gene matches. CDR3 length equals 14 residues.

This chain connects TRBV28 to TRBJ2-7, with no clear D. The CDR3 totals 13 residues. V lost 5 bases to trimming and J lost 0 bases, with 8 bases between them. Germline CDR1 reads MDHEN; CDR2 reads SYDVKM. CDR3 protein: CASSRVSSYEQYF. The CDR3 DNA follows: TGTGCCAGCAGTCGGGTCAGCTCCTACGAGCAGTACTTC.